This T cell receptor (beta chain) was sequenced in a study of T cell responses to AZD1222 COVID-19 vaccine. Whole-study results and caveats: Baseline serology detected seropositivity in only six AZD1222 recipients. The CD4 TCRs associated with vaccination extended across spike and predominated at 160-218 and 743-854. All repertoire sampling was performed exclusively after the peak T cell response.

The method was immunoSEQ multiplex PCR; TCRdb's version includes in-frame clones alone and lacks a portion of them. Seen here are about 83,000 clones, roughly 90% observed once, and the top ten hold approximately 4.5%. In germline, CDR1 is MDHEN, CDR2 SYDVKM. The length of the CDR3 is 12 residues. Trimming removed 6 bases at V and 5 bases at J, with 11 bases between. Worth noting for this clone: What it binds is unknown.

V usage is TRBV28 and J usage is TRBJ2-7; D is uncertain. This TCR was recovered from an adult in good health. The input for sequencing was peripheral blood, taken on day 0 of MenACWY control vaccination. The CDR3 DNA reads as TGTGCCAGCAGGTCCGGACCCCACGAGCAGTACTTC. It yields the protein CASRSGPHEQYF.